The clone carrying this T cell receptor beta chain was detected a few times. Its specificity is not known. With the Oncomine TCR Beta short-read assay, DNA from cultured CD4+ T cells was sequenced. TCRdb passed the PCR reads through MiXCR, listing each CDR3 protein once. The table shows about 21,000 distinct CDR3 sequences, with about 39% occurring only once. V gave up 6 bases and J gave up 5 bases; unmatched junction bases: 10. Germline V gene lookup returns CDR1 MNHNS and CDR2 SASEGT. The CDR3 runs to 15 residues. This sample's treatment: approximately nine-day PBMC culture with coronavirus spike peptide pools or control peptides (ViraFEST assay). Fresh medium (containing IL-2) replaced half the medium on days 3 and 7. The sample is drawn from a study of vaccination and CD4 T cells after COVID-19. Study background: Of the convalescent patients, who were SARS-CoV-2 positive by nasal swab PCR, about nine had mild and one severe disease. Six males and four females constituted the convalescent cohort, two of whom were Hispanic.

The V and J genes are TRBV6-1 and TRBJ2-3; 8 nucleotides align to TRBD1. The sequence came from a human donor who had recovered from COVID-19. Sequenced material: CD4+ T cells from blood, cultured in vitro, taken before SARS-CoV-2 vaccination. CDR3 in DNA: TGTGCCAGCAGAAACGGCAGGGGGCAAGGAGATACGCAGTATTTT. Amino acid sequence: CASRNGRGQGDTQYF.